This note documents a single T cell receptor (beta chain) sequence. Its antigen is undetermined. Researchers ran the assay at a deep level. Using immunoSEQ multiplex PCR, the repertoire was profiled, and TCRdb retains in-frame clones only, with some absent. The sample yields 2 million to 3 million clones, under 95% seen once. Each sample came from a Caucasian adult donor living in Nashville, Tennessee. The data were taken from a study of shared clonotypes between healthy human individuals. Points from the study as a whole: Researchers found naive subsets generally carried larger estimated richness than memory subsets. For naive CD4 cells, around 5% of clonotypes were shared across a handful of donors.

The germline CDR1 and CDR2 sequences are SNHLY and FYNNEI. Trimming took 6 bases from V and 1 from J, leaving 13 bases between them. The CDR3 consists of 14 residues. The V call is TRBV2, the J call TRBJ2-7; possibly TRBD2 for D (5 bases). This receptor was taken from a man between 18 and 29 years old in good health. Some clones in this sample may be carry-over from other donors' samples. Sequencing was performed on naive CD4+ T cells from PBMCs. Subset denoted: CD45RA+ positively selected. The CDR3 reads CASRESTGSYEQYF. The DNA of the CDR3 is TGTGCCAGCAGGGAATCGACGGGGTCCTACGAGCAGTACTTC.